What follows describes a single TCR beta chain. Authors' processing steps: Nucleated cell number was recorded as an estimate derived from reference gene primer amplification. Assay used: immunoSEQ multiplex PCR; TCRdb lists only in-frame clones, some missing. That table gives V, J and clone size, and the DNA gave D and trimming. Of more than 150,000 clones listed, around 80% are singletons. The sample originates from a study of blood T cell repertoires in COVID-19. Study overall: Material from acute and convalescent COVID-19 was sourced from the United States, Italy and Spain. Sample material is recorded as cDNA or gDNA derived from T cells, B-cell-depleted T cells, or PBMCs.

With 1 base clipped from V and 0 bases from J, the junction kept 6 bases outside the gene matches. This CDR3 contains 16 residues. Germline loops: CDR1 MNHNS, CDR2 SASEGT. The specimen was PBMCs or T cells enriched from blood (not recorded which). The chain is built from TRBV6-1 and TRBJ2-7; 7 bases are shared with TRBD1. This TCR derives from a man aged 55-75 years who had been exposed to COVID-19. The CDR3 DNA reads as TGTGCCAGCAGTGAAGAGGGGGCCGGATTCTCCTACGAGCAGTACTTC. It encodes CASSEEGAGFSYEQYF.